This T cell receptor beta chain was obtained from a study of stem cell transplantation in POMP-related autoinflammatory disease. Study context: Neutrophil and platelet engraftment from the graft donor was 100% through one year after transplant. Study-level points and caveats: Across all analyzed T-cell subsets, patients with PRAID tended toward reduced diversity and increased clonality. Fewer unique TRB V-J gene pairings were identified in patients with PRAID.

Note on this clone: What it recognizes is unknown.

Germline CDR1 and CDR2: DFQATT and SNEGSKA (reference sequence). J lost 4 bases, V lost 3 bases, and 15 bases had no gene match. The CDR3 runs to 18 residues. The table came from immunoSEQ multiplex PCR; TCRdb's copy has only in-frame clones and leaves some out. The sample has tens of thousands of clones; approximately 90% are singletons. Material: CD4+ T cells from PBMCs, obtained after stem cell transplantation. This sequence was found in a human patient with POMP-related autoinflammation and immune dysregulation (PRAID). Some T cells may have originated in the graft donor. The V call is TRBV20-1, the J call TRBJ1-6; 7 bases align to TRBD1. The CDR3 DNA reads TGCAGTGCTAGTAGGGACAGAGTCCCTATCGGGTATAATTCACCCCTCCACTTT. As protein: CSASRDRVPIGYNSPLHF.